The 32 T cell receptor beta chains listed next were all sequenced from one sample in a study of Graves' ophthalmopathy and Graves' hyperthyroidism. RNA transcripts provided the template for amplifying TCR beta CDR3 regions. After a first-round RT-PCR with HTBI primers, a second-round multiplex PCR was run. TCRdb reanalysed the multiplex PCR reads using MiXCR and keeps one entry per CDR3 protein. Of a few hundred thousand distinct CDR3 sequences in the sample, 15% are singletons; the top ten hold about 7%. Source material: peripheral blood. The receptors stem from a woman younger than 30 with stable Graves' hyperthyroidism.

This clonotype appeared many times. The rearrangement uses TRBV12-3 or TRBV12-4 and TRBJ1-5, with D maybe TRBD1 (5 bases). Trimming cost V 2 bases and J 6 bases, with 11 bases left between them. The CDR3 runs to 14 residues. CDR3 DNA: TGTGCCAGCAGTTTATCAGGGATGGCTCAGCCCCAGCATTTT. Protein product: CASSLSGMAQPQHF.

In its sample, this clonotype was seen many times. The rearrangement links TRBV20-1 to TRBJ2-5; D is undetermined. Trimming stripped 7 bases from V and 5 bases from J, with 11 bases between. The germline CDR1 and CDR2 sequences are DFQATT and SNEGSKA (reference sequence). The CDR3 spans 11 residues. CDR3 amino acids: CSGHSWETQYF. The DNA for the CDR3 is TGCAGTGGCCACTCGTGGGAGACCCAGTACTTC.

This clonotype showed up many times. The rearrangement links TRBV7-2 to TRBJ2-5; possible D gene TRBD1, 6 bases. CDR1 and CDR2 (germline): SGHTA, FQGNSA. Deletions cut 6 bases from V and 2 bases from J, with 13 bases between. This CDR3 is 14 amino acids long. The CDR3 loop reads CASSAPGAQETQYF. CDR3 in DNA: TGTGCCAGCAGTGCACCAGGGGCTCAAGAGACCCAGTACTTC.

The table lists this clonotype with many counts. The gene calls are TRBV2 and TRBJ1-1; TRBD1 matches 9 bases. Germline assignment: CDR1 SNHLY and CDR2 FYNNEI. V trimming: 1 base; J trimming: 3 bases; junction bases outside the gene matches: 3. The length of the CDR3 is 15 residues. The CDR3 is CASSEGGQGYTEAFF. The CDR3 DNA sequence: TGTGCCAGCAGTGAAGGGGGACAGGGATACACTGAAGCTTTCTTT. Full variable domain (missing parts from reference TRBV2 and TRBJ1-1): EPEVTQTPSHQVTQMGQEVILRCVPISNHLYFYWYRQILGQKVEFLVSFYNNEISEKSEIFDDQFSVERPDGSNFTLKIRSTKLEDSAMYFCASSEGGQGYTEAFFGQGTRLTVV.

This clonotype has ten or more counts. This chain joins TRBV4-1 and TRBJ1-2; 7 bases match TRBD1. Germline V gives CDR1 MGHRA, CDR2 YSYEKL. V shed 3 bases and J 6 bases; nucleotides not matched to a gene: 19. The CDR3 extends over 18 amino acids. In DNA, the CDR3 is TGCGCCAGCAGCCACCGCCCGTCGTCCCCCGACAGGGATAATGGCTACACCTTC. Residues: CASSHRPSSPDRDNGYTF.

Many counts were recorded for this clonotype. This chain joins TRBV6-1 and TRBJ1-1; weak D call: TRBD1 (5 bases). This CDR3 is 14 amino acids long. Trimming removed 2 bases from V and 3 bases from J, with 10 bases in between. Per the germline V gene, CDR1 is MNHNS and CDR2 is SASEGT. CDR3 loop: CASSEWGGDTEAFF. In DNA, the CDR3 is TGTGCCAGCAGTGAATGGGGGGGGGACACTGAAGCTTTCTTT.

This clonotype was seen repeatedly, ten times or more. The CDR3 nucleotides read TGCAGTGCTAGAGATAGACGACTGCAAGAGACCCAGTACTTC. This sequence encodes CSARDRRLQETQYF. The chain couples TRBV20-1 to TRBJ2-5; D gene uncertain. This CDR3 has 14 residues. Trimming took 0 bases from V and 2 from J, leaving 10 bases between them. Looked up from germline, CDR1 is DFQATT and CDR2 is SNEGSKA (reference sequence).

This clonotype was found a few times. This sequence joins TRBV7-8 and TRBJ2-4; D may be TRBD1 (8 bases). The germline V gene has CDR1 SGHVS and CDR2 FQNEAQ. Trimming took 1 base from V and 1 from J, leaving 20 bases between them. The CDR3 sequence is 19 residues long. The chain's CDR3 is CASSLVHRGRGSAKNIQYF. The CDR3 nucleotides read TGTGCCAGCAGCTTAGTTCACAGGGGGAGGGGTTCGGCCAAAAACATTCAGTACTTC.

This clonotype has ten or more counts. V usage is TRBV7-3 and J usage is TRBJ2-2, with 8 bases lining up with TRBD2. The germline gives CDR1 SGHTA, CDR2 FQGTGA. V gave up 5 bases and J gave up 7 bases; unmatched junction bases: 9. The CDR3 is 15 residues long. Here the CDR3 reads CASSQSGGMNGELFF. The CDR3 nucleotides read TGTGCCAGCAGCCAGTCGGGGGGGATGAACGGGGAGCTGTTTTTT.

This clonotype was recorded at least ten times. J is TRBJ1-1 and V is TRBV12-3 or TRBV12-4; D uncertain. The CDR3 extends over 13 amino acids. V was clipped by 6 bases and J by 0 bases, with 8 bases between them. In DNA form, the CDR3 reads TGTGCCAGCAGGCAGAGGGTGAACACTGAAGCTTTCTTT. This encodes CASRQRVNTEAFF.

The sample holds many counts of this clonotype. The chain joins TRBV24-1 to TRBJ1-5; 8 bases map to TRBD1. The germline V gene has CDR1 KGHDR and CDR2 SFDVKD. The J segment lost 11 bases and the V segment lost 2 bases, leaving 7 bases of the junction unmatched. CDR3 length equals 14 residues. The CDR3 region is CATSDWDRPGAQHF. The CDR3 DNA reads as TGTGCCACCAGTGATTGGGACAGGCCGGGGGCCCAGCATTTT.

This clonotype was detected ten times or more. CDR3: CASSLANNYNSPLHF. The CDR3 bases are TGTGCCAGCAGCCTCGCCAACAACTATAATTCACCCCTCCACTTT. This chain connects TRBV7-2 to TRBJ1-6; D unresolved. Per the germline V gene, CDR1 is SGHTA and CDR2 is FQGNSA. CDR3 length: 15 residues. Trimming shortened V by 5 bases and J by 3 bases, and 11 bases separated the two germline ends.

As concerns this clonotype: A single base separates this from a much larger clone, so it may be a read error. The chain couples TRBV4-2 to TRBJ1-1; D perhaps matches TRBD1 (5 bases). Between the trimmed V and J ends, which lost 3 bases and 4 bases, there was a span of 18 bases. The CDR3 runs to 16 residues. The germline gives CDR1 LGHNA, CDR2 YNFKEQ. The CDR3 sequence is CASSHATRVFGTEAFF. DNA of the CDR3: TGTGCCAGCAGCCACGCCACCAGGGTATTCGGCACTGAAGCTTTCTTT.

This clonotype was picked up many times. This chain uses TRBV6-5 with TRBJ1-2, with a possible D match to TRBD1 (5 bases). The CDR3 is 13 amino acids. V lost 1 base and J 8 bases, leaving 11 bases between the germline ends. Germline-derived CDR1 and CDR2 are MNHEY and SVGAGI. The CDR3 DNA sequence: TGTGCCAGCAGTTACTTGGGGGTCGGCGGCTACACCTTC. It translates to CASSYLGVGGYTF.

This clonotype was observed many times. The chain recombines TRBV20-1 with TRBJ1-1; perhaps TRBD1 as D (5 bases). CDR3 length equals 14 residues. Germline V CDR1 and CDR2: DFQATT, SNEGSKA (reference sequence). V was pared by 2 bases and J by 4 bases, with 14 bases between. The CDR3 sequence: CSARNPGGGTEAFF. The CDR3 DNA follows: TGCAGTGCTAGAAATCCCGGGGGGGGCACTGAAGCTTTCTTT.

This clonotype came up many times. The gene calls are TRBV6-1 and TRBJ2-4, with TRBD1 matching 9 bases. Germline V gene data show CDR1 as MNHNS and CDR2 as SASEGT. The CDR3 sequence is 16 residues long. The V segment lost 6 bases and the J segment 1 base; nucleotides outside the gene matches: 7. This CDR3 reads CASRPQGAQAKNIQYF. CDR3 DNA sequence: TGTGCCAGCAGACCACAGGGGGCGCAGGCCAAAAACATTCAGTACTTC.

J is TRBJ1-2 and V is TRBV6-1; 7 bases fit TRBD1. The germline V gene has CDR1 MNHNS and CDR2 SASEGT. Trimming cost V 1 base and J 6 bases; bases outside gene matches: 2. The CDR3 loop spans 13 amino acids. The CDR3 DNA reads TGTGCCAGCAGTGAAGAAAGGGGGCATGGCTACACCTTC. It yields the protein CASSEERGHGYTF.

This clonotype occurred a few times. The chain links TRBV6-1 to TRBJ2-5, with D uncertain. Germline V gene lookup returns CDR1 MNHNS and CDR2 SASEGT. The CDR3 runs 15 residues. Trimming took 5 bases from V and 3 from J, leaving 16 bases between them. In DNA form, the CDR3 reads TGTGCCAGCAGTCAGAGCCCGACAACCGAAGAGACCCAGTACTTC. Its protein product is CASSQSPTTEETQYF.

In this sample, this clonotype turned up many times. V is TRBV6-2 or TRBV6-3 and J is TRBJ1-5, with unresolved D. V was shortened by 6 bases and J by 10 bases, with 13 bases between the two germline ends. The CDR3 loop spans 12 amino acids. Germline V gene lookup returns CDR1 MNHEY and CDR2 SVGEGT. This chain's CDR3 is CASSAMFHPQHF. DNA of the CDR3: TGTGCCAGCAGCGCTATGTTTCACCCCCAGCATTTT.

The chain carries TRBV29-1 and TRBJ1-1, with 7 bases that match TRBD1. Germline V gene sequence: CDR1 SQVTM, CDR2 ANQGSEA. The ends lost 3 bases at V and 3 bases at J; junction bases unmatched: 7. This CDR3 contains 14 residues. The CDR3 DNA sequence: TGCAGCGTTGAGTACAGGGGAATAGACACTGAAGCTTTCTTT. Translation gives CSVEYRGIDTEAFF.

This clonotype was found many times. The gene calls are TRBV6-1 and TRBJ1-2; weak D call: TRBD1 (5 bases). This CDR3 spans 14 amino acids. Germline-derived CDR1 and CDR2 are MNHNS and SASEGT. Trimming cost V 7 bases and J 0 bases, with 12 bases left between them. CDR3 region: CASIPGPTNYGYTF. CDR3 DNA: TGTGCCAGCATCCCGGGACCGACTAACTATGGCTACACCTTC.

The rearrangement uses TRBV5-1 and TRBJ2-5; TRBD2 might be the D (6 bases). The germline V gene encodes CDR1 SGHRS and CDR2 YFSETQ. The ends were cut back, 0 bases at V and 5 bases at J, with 11 bases in the middle. This CDR3 is built from 14 residues. The CDR3 sequence: CASSLVLAGETQYF. The CDR3 DNA reads TGCGCCAGCAGCTTGGTACTGGCGGGGGAGACCCAGTACTTC.

Many counts were recorded for this clonotype. The chain employs TRBV11-2 and TRBJ1-3; 8 positions agree with TRBD1. The ends lost 5 bases at V and 2 bases at J; junction bases unmatched: 8. The CDR3 totals 16 residues. Germline assignment: CDR1 SGHAT and CDR2 FQNNGV. The CDR3 nucleotides are TGTGCCAGCAGCCCAGGACAGGGAGTAGCTGGAAACACCATATATTTT. The encoded protein is CASSPGQGVAGNTIYF.

This clonotype appeared many times. This chain connects TRBV12-3 or TRBV12-4 to TRBJ2-2, with D possibly being TRBD1 (5 bases). Between the trimmed V and J ends, which lost 1 base and 8 bases, there was a span of 11 bases. The CDR3 runs to 14 residues. CDR3: CASSLGSGLGELFF. CDR3 in DNA: TGTGCCAGCAGTTTAGGTTCAGGGCTAGGGGAGCTGTTTTTT.

This clonotype was counted many times. This rearrangement joins TRBV12-5 to TRBJ1-6; D is perhaps TRBD1 (5 bases). The CDR3 spans 13 residues. The V gene lost 2 bases and the J gene lost 9 bases, with 8 bases spanning the gap. The V gene's germline CDR1 is LGHNT and CDR2 FRNRAP. CDR3 loop: CASGLQGGSPLHF. The CDR3 DNA reads TGTGCTAGTGGTTTGCAGGGAGGTTCACCCCTCCACTTT. The variable domain in full, completed from reference TRBV12-5 and TRBJ1-6, reads DARVTQTPRHKVTEMGQEVTMRCQPILGHNTVFWYRQTMMQGLELLAYFRNRAPLDDSGMPKDRFSAEMPDATLATLKIQPSEPRDSAVYFCASGLQGGSPLHFGNGTRLTVT.

About this clonotype itself: One base away lies a much larger clone, so this may be a sequencing read error. As DNA, the CDR3 is TGTGCCAGCAGCTTAAGGCAGGGGGCCACTGAAGCTTGCTTT. Its translation: CASSLRQGATEACF. V and J are TRBV7-2 and TRBJ1-1; TRBD1 matches 8 bases. Germline V gene data show CDR1 as SGHTA and CDR2 as FQGNSA. This CDR3 is built from 14 residues.

This clonotype was seen at least ten times. The chain has TRBV20-1 and TRBJ1-2, with D unclear. With 1 base removed from V and 7 bases from J, the gap between germline ends came to 10 bases. The germline V gene has CDR1 DFQATT and CDR2 SNEGSKA (reference sequence). The CDR3 has 12 residues. The CDR3, as DNA: TGCAGTGCTAGAGGTGGAGGAGGTGGCTACACCTTC. Its protein is CSARGGGGGYTF.

This clonotype was seen repeatedly, ten times or more. The V and J genes are TRBV29-1 and TRBJ2-2; D is uncertain. V was clipped by 4 bases and J by 4 bases, with 22 bases between them. Germline CDR1 SQVTM, CDR2 ANQGSEA. CDR3 length: 17 amino acids. The DNA of the CDR3 is TGCAGCGTTGCGTGGGGATTAGGAGCCCCTAGCACCGGGGAGCTGTTTTTT. It encodes CSVAWGLGAPSTGELFF.

With regard to this clonotype: A much bigger clone sits one base away, suggesting this may be a read error. V and J are TRBV24-1 and TRBJ1-1; 8 bases map to TRBD1. CDR1 and CDR2 from the germline V gene are KGHDR and SFDVKD. The CDR3 has 13 residues. The CDR3 bases are TGTGCCACTGAGGACAGGGCCAACACTGAAGCTTGCTTT. Translating gives CATEDRANTEACF.

This clonotype was seen many times. The chain is built from TRBV24-1 and TRBJ2-5; 7 nucleotides line up with TRBD1. In germline, CDR1 is KGHDR, CDR2 SFDVKD. Losses at the gene ends were 9 bases for V and 4 bases for J; bases not matched to a gene: 10. The CDR3 consists of 14 residues. The CDR3 DNA is TGTGCCACCGGACTGACAGGGAAGATAGAGACCCAGTACTTC. It codes for CATGLTGKIETQYF.

This clonotype has only a few counts. The CDR3 loop reads CSAHQGADTIYF. CDR3 sequence (DNA): TGCAGCGCACACCAGGGAGCGGACACCATATATTTT. The gene calls are TRBV29-1 and TRBJ1-3; tentative D call: TRBD1 (5 bases). V lost 7 bases and J 8 bases, leaving 15 bases between the germline ends. Germline CDR1 and CDR2: SQVTM and ANQGSEA. CDR3 length: 12 residues.

On this clonotype: A junction end diverges from the germline sequence, so it may reflect a read error. The V call is TRBV18, the J call TRBJ1-1, with D hard to call. CDR3 size: 12 residues. Germline V CDR1 and CDR2: KGHSH, LQKENI. CDR3 protein: CASPPRGSEAFF. The DNA for the CDR3 is TGTGCCAGCCCACCACGAGGGAGTGAAGCTTTCTTT. Full variable domain (outside the CDR3, taken from reference TRBV18 and TRBJ1-1): NAGVMQNPRHLVRRRGQEARLRCSPMKGHSHVYWYRQLPEEGLKFMVYLQKENIIDESGMPKERFSAEFPKEGPSILRIQQVVRGDSAAYFCASPPRGSEAFFGQGTRLTVV.